A selection of T cell receptor beta chains follows, all from one sample in a study of blood T cell repertoires in COVID-19. The assay was immunoSEQ multiplex PCR, and TCRdb's table has in-frame clones only and misses some. In the table there are 35,000 to 50,000 clones, about 90% of which are singletons. Sequenced material: peripheral blood. These TCRs come from a middle-aged woman with acute or convalescent COVID-19. CDR3s include the opening cysteine and the closing phenylalanine or tryptophan. A D gene is named only where the DNA matches it firmly. Part of the rows lack a size; the others show once, few, many or a class for expanded clones.

j_gene: TRBJ1-5; v_gene: TRBV6-5; d_gene: -; abundance: -; CDR3nt: TGTGCCAGCAGTTACCCTCGGCAGGGTAGCAATCAGCCCCAGCATTTT; CDR3aa: CASSYPRQGSNQPQHF
j_gene: TRBJ1-6; v_gene: TRBV6-7; d_gene: -; abundance: -; CDR3nt: TGTGCCACCTCCTGGCCGGGAGGAATTTCACCCCTCCACTTT; CDR3aa: CATSWPGGISPLHF
j_gene: TRBJ2-3; v_gene: TRBV7-6; d_gene: -; abundance: -; CDR3nt: TGTGCCAGCAGCTTAGCGAGACAGGCGAACACAGATACGCAGTATTTT; CDR3aa: CASSLARQANTDTQYF
j_gene: TRBJ2-3; v_gene: TRBV7-3; d_gene: -; abundance: -; CDR3nt: TGTGCCAGCAGCCCGCAGACAGCTAGCACAGATACGCAGTATTTT; CDR3aa: CASSPQTASTDTQYF
j_gene: TRBJ2-3; v_gene: TRBV18; d_gene: -; abundance: -; CDR3nt: TGTGCCAGCTCACCACCCGACAAAGGCACAGATACGCAGTATTTT; CDR3aa: CASSPPDKGTDTQYF
j_gene: TRBJ1-5; v_gene: TRBV11-3; d_gene: TRBD1; abundance: -; CDR3nt: TGTGCCAGCAGCTTAGAAGAGTTGGGACAGGGAGGATATAGCAATCAGCCCCAGCATTTT; CDR3aa: CASSLEELGQGGYSNQPQHF
j_gene: TRBJ2-7; v_gene: TRBV11-2; d_gene: -; abundance: few; CDR3nt: TGTGCCAGCAGCTTAGCGGGGGCCTACGAGCAGTACTTC; CDR3aa: CASSLAGAYEQYF
j_gene: TRBJ1-1; v_gene: TRBV28; d_gene: TRBD1; abundance: -; CDR3nt: TGTGCCAGCAGGAAGACAGGGGGCGCGAACACTGAAGCTTTCTTT; CDR3aa: CASRKTGGANTEAFF
j_gene: TRBJ1-2; v_gene: TRBV7-9; d_gene: -; abundance: -; CDR3nt: TGTGCCAGCAGCTCCCAGGCCATATTTAACTATGGCTACACCTTC; CDR3aa: CASSSQAIFNYGYTF
j_gene: TRBJ2-2; v_gene: TRBV27; d_gene: -; abundance: -; CDR3nt: TGTGCCAGCAGTTTAAGAGCTGTTTCCGGGGAGCTGTTTTTT; CDR3aa: CASSLRAVSGELFF
j_gene: TRBJ1-6; v_gene: TRBV11-2; d_gene: -; abundance: -; CDR3nt: TGTGCCAGCAGCTTCGGGGACATCGTTAATTCACCCCTCCACTTT; CDR3aa: CASSFGDIVNSPLHF
j_gene: TRBJ2-2; v_gene: TRBV25-1; d_gene: -; abundance: -; CDR3nt: TGTGCCAGCAGACAACAGGGAAACACCGGGGAGCTGTTTTTT; CDR3aa: CASRQQGNTGELFF
j_gene: TRBJ2-5; v_gene: TRBV11-2; d_gene: -; abundance: -; CDR3nt: TGTGCCAGCAGCTTAGACCGGGGGGCAGCGAAGACCCAGTACTTC; CDR3aa: CASSLDRGAAKTQYF
j_gene: TRBJ2-7; v_gene: TRBV28; d_gene: -; abundance: -; CDR3nt: TGTGCCAGCACCGGGTCTTTTTCCTACGAGCAGTACTTC; CDR3aa: CASTGSFSYEQYF
j_gene: TRBJ2-7; v_gene: TRBV4-3; d_gene: -; abundance: -; CDR3nt: TGCGCCAGCAGCCAAGATTACAGTTCCTACGAGCAGTACTTC; CDR3aa: CASSQDYSSYEQYF
j_gene: TRBJ1-6; v_gene: TRBV2; d_gene: -; abundance: -; CDR3nt: TGTGCCAGCAGACCGGACTTGGGCTCCTATAATTCACCCCTCCACTTT; CDR3aa: CASRPDLGSYNSPLHF
j_gene: TRBJ1-3; v_gene: TRBV7-2; d_gene: TRBD1; abundance: -; CDR3nt: TGTGCCAGCAGCTGGGGACAGAGCTCTGGAAACACCATATATTTT; CDR3aa: CASSWGQSSGNTIYF
j_gene: TRBJ2-7; v_gene: TRBV12-5; d_gene: TRBD1; abundance: once; CDR3nt: TGTGCTAGTGGCGGTCCGGACAGGGCCTACGAGCAGTACTTC; CDR3aa: CASGGPDRAYEQYF
j_gene: TRBJ1-4; v_gene: TRBV29-1; d_gene: -; abundance: -; CDR3nt: TGCAGCGTGGGAGACAACTTTGATGAAAAACTGTTTTTT; CDR3aa: CSVGDNFDEKLFF
j_gene: TRBJ1-1; v_gene: TRBV4-2; d_gene: -; abundance: -; CDR3nt: TGTGCCAGCAGCCAAGACAACAGGGCCGGCACTGAAGCTTTCTTT; CDR3aa: CASSQDNRAGTEAFF
j_gene: TRBJ1-1; v_gene: TRBV7-3; d_gene: TRBD1; abundance: -; CDR3nt: TGTGCCAGCAGCCAGGGGGCAGGTCCCCATGAAGCTTTCTTT; CDR3aa: CASSQGAGPHEAFF
j_gene: TRBJ1-4; v_gene: TRBV28; d_gene: TRBD1; abundance: -; CDR3nt: TGTGCCAGCAGCCAGGGGACAGGGGGCGGTGAAAAACTGTTTTTT; CDR3aa: CASSQGTGGGEKLFF
j_gene: TRBJ2-4; v_gene: TRBV11-2; d_gene: -; abundance: -; CDR3nt: TGTGCCAGCAGCTCGGGGAATCCTTTAGCCAAAAACATTCAGTACTTC; CDR3aa: CASSSGNPLAKNIQYF
j_gene: TRBJ2-2; v_gene: TRBV15; d_gene: -; abundance: -; CDR3nt: TGTGCCACCAGCAGGGCCGGTAGGGGGAACACCGGGGAGCTGTTTTTT; CDR3aa: CATSRAGRGNTGELFF
j_gene: TRBJ1-1; v_gene: TRBV7-3; d_gene: TRBD1; abundance: -; CDR3nt: TGTGCCAGCAGCCCATACAGGGGGCTAAGCACTGAAGCTTTCTTT; CDR3aa: CASSPYRGLSTEAFF
j_gene: TRBJ2-2; v_gene: TRBV29-1; d_gene: TRBD2; abundance: -; CDR3nt: TGCAGCGTTGGGTTAGCGGGAGGGACCGGGGAGCTGTTTTTT; CDR3aa: CSVGLAGGTGELFF
j_gene: TRBJ2-6; v_gene: TRBV30; d_gene: -; abundance: -; CDR3nt: TGTGCCTGGCGAACGGGGAGCTCTGGGGCCAACGTCCTGACTTTC; CDR3aa: CAWRTGSSGANVLTF